These 18 T cell receptor beta chains came from one sample sequenced in a study of OX40 agonist ivuxolimab in advanced cancers. TCRdb keeps only in-frame clones here, not all; method: immunoSEQ multiplex PCR. This table has about 72,000 clones, about 86% appearing once. The source material was CD4+ or CD8+ T cells sorted from blood, sampled in a trial of the OX40 agonist ivuxolimab. The receptors come from an adult with an advanced solid tumor such as melanoma, head and neck, liver or kidney cancer.

The J gene is TRBJ2-7, the V gene TRBV18; 9 bases align to TRBD1. The CDR3 runs 13 residues. Germline loops: CDR1 KGHSH, CDR2 LQKENI. V shed 4 bases and J 7 bases; nucleotides not matched to a gene: 5. The CDR3 is CASSRDRELEQYF. For the CDR3, the DNA is TGTGCCAGCTCACGGGACAGGGAACTAGAGCAGTACTTC. The full variable domain, completed using reference TRBV18 and TRBJ2-7, is NAGVMQNPRHLVRRRGQEARLRCSPMKGHSHVYWYRQLPEEGLKFMVYLQKENIIDESGMPKERFSAEFPKEGPSILRIQQVVRGDSAAYFCASSRDRELEQYFGPGTRLTVT.

The gene calls are TRBV11-3 and TRBJ2-3; no reliable D call. Between the trimmed V and J ends, which lost 1 base and 6 bases, there was a span of 11 bases. This CDR3 has 14 residues. CDR1 and CDR2 from the germline V gene are SGHNT and YENEEA. CDR3 sequence (DNA): TGTGCCAGCAGCTTAGGTTCCACTCTGGATACGCAGTATTTT. Translated: CASSLGSTLDTQYF.

In nucleotides, the CDR3 is TGTGCCAGCAGCGTAGAATCGATGGGGGATACGCAGTATTTT. Protein sequence: CASSVESMGDTQYF. V is TRBV9 and J is TRBJ2-3, with no clear D. CDR1 and CDR2 from the germline V gene are SGDLS and YYNGEE. The V gene lost 0 bases and the J gene lost 6 bases, with 11 bases spanning the gap. The CDR3 runs 14 residues.

V usage is TRBV2 and J usage is TRBJ1-5, with 7 bases aligning to TRBD1. There are 15 residues in the CDR3. Germline lookup yields CDR1 SNHLY and CDR2 FYNNEI. V gave up 7 bases and J gave up 1 base; unmatched junction bases: 7. CDR3 protein: CASTPDRNSNQPQHF. The CDR3, as DNA: TGTGCCAGCACCCCGGACAGGAACAGCAATCAGCCCCAGCATTTT.

J is TRBJ1-3 and V is TRBV5-4; D perhaps matches TRBD1 (6 bases). The J call could be wrong; TRBJ2-2 is a better fit for the DNA end. This CDR3 has 16 amino acids. Germline V gene sequence: CDR1 SGHNT, CDR2 YYREEE (reference sequence). The CDR3 reads CASSLGSGANTGELFF. The DNA of the CDR3 is TGTGCCAGCAGCTTGGGTTCAGGGGCGAACACCGGGGAGCTGTTTTTT.

This clone was counted once. The V and J genes are TRBV2 and TRBJ1-1; 9 nucleotides line up with TRBD1. V was pared by 6 bases and J by 0 bases, with 11 bases of the junction left unmatched. The germline CDR1 and CDR2 sequences are SNHLY and FYNNEI. This CDR3 is 17 amino acids long. The chain's CDR3 is CASSKPGTGLLNTEAFF. The CDR3, as DNA: TGTGCCAGCAGCAAACCCGGGACAGGGCTTTTGAACACTGAAGCTTTCTTT.

V is TRBV21-1 and J is TRBJ1-5. TRBV21-1 is a known pseudogene. The CDR3 has 18 amino acids. The CDR3 is CASSKISRFLTRCQPQHF. CDR3 nucleotide sequence: TGTGCCAGCAGCAAAATCAGCAGGTTCTTAACGAGGTGTCAGCCCCAGCATTTT.

In its sample, this clone was seen once. The V call is TRBV7-8, the J call TRBJ1-2, with TRBD1 matching 10 bases. The CDR3 sequence is 18 residues long. Per the germline V gene, CDR1 is SGHVS and CDR2 is FQNEAQ. With 0 bases clipped from V and 3 bases from J, the junction kept 10 bases outside the gene matches. The chain's CDR3 is CASSLARLRDRGDYGYTF. CDR3 nucleotides: TGTGCCAGCAGCTTAGCCCGGCTCCGGGACAGGGGAGACTATGGCTACACCTTC.

The chain employs TRBV30 and TRBJ2-5; the D gene could be TRBD1 or TRBD2 (6 bases each). The CDR3 loop spans 12 amino acids. Germline V gene sequence: CDR1 GTSNPN, CDR2 SVGIG (reference sequence). V was trimmed by 8 bases and J by 5 bases, leaving 15 bases between them. CDR3 sequence (DNA): TGTGCCAGGTCGGGGGCCGGGGAGACCCAGTACTTC. Its translation is CARSGAGETQYF.

This chain connects TRBV7-2 to TRBJ2-1, with TRBD2 as a possible D gene (6 bases). Trimming removed 5 bases at V and 8 bases at J, with 19 bases between. The CDR3 is 15 residues long. The germline CDR1 and CDR2 sequences are SGHTA and FQGNSA. CDR3 in DNA: TGTGCCAGCAGCAAGCCGGGACTGAGGAGCGATGAGCAGTTCTTC. This sequence encodes CASSKPGLRSDEQFF.

V and J are TRBV6-5 and TRBJ1-2; TRBD1 agrees at 10 bases. From germline, CDR1 is MNHEY and CDR2 SVGAGI. After removal of 8 bases from V and 7 bases from J, the junction contained 4 bases not matched to a gene. CDR3 length: 12 residues. CDR3 nucleotides: TGTGCCAGCGGGGACAGGGGTCGTGGCTACACCTTC. Its translation is CASGDRGRGYTF.

The DNA of the CDR3 is TGTGCCACTTACCCGGGACAGGGGAACGAGCAGTACTTC. Its translation: CATYPGQGNEQYF. The J gene is TRBJ2-7, the V gene TRBV19; 10 bases agree with TRBD1. Looked up from germline, CDR1 is LNHDA and CDR2 is SQIVND (reference sequence). After removal of 10 bases from V and 5 bases from J, the junction contained 8 bases not matched to a gene. This CDR3 spans 13 amino acids.

This clone was found a few times. This sequence joins TRBV7-2 and TRBJ2-7; 10 bases align to TRBD2. CDR3 length equals 14 residues. Trimming removed 5 bases from V and 6 bases from J; junction bases left unmatched: 7. Looked up from germline, CDR1 is SGHTA and CDR2 is FQGNSA. For the CDR3, the DNA is TGTGCCAGCAGCAGAACTAGCGGGACGGGCGAGCAGTACTTC. Translated, it gives CASSRTSGTGEQYF.

The chain employs TRBV7-2 and TRBJ2-3; D perhaps matches TRBD2 (5 bases). The CDR3 is 15 residues long. V was pared by 4 bases and J by 1 base, with 12 bases between. Germline lookup yields CDR1 SGHTA and CDR2 FQGNSA. The DNA of the CDR3 is TGTGCCAGCAGCTCCCCTCGGCGGGGCACAGATACGCAGTATTTT. Its protein product is CASSSPRRGTDTQYF.

The rearrangement joins TRBV7-8 to TRBJ2-3; D unclear. The CDR3 has 14 residues. Trimming cost V 1 base and J 1 base, with 6 bases left between them. Germline V CDR1 and CDR2: SGHVS, FQNEAQ. CDR3 in amino acids: CASSLVYGTDTQYF. DNA of the CDR3: TGTGCCAGCAGCTTAGTATACGGCACAGATACGCAGTATTTT.

The chain uses TRBV28 and TRBJ1-3, with D unresolved. Trimming took off 3 bases at V and 1 base at J, with 7 bases between the two ends. Germline V gene lookup returns CDR1 MDHEN and CDR2 SYDVKM. This CDR3 is built from 14 residues. The CDR3, as DNA: TGTGCCAGCAGTTTGGCGGGATCTGGAAACACCATATATTTT. It translates to CASSLAGSGNTIYF.

The V and J genes are TRBV7-2 and TRBJ1-2, with 7 bases that match TRBD1. This CDR3 comprises 14 residues. Per germline, CDR1 SGHTA and CDR2 FQGNSA. The V segment lost 5 bases and the J segment 3 bases; nucleotides outside the gene matches: 6. The CDR3 protein is CASSRGQADYGYTF. CDR3 bases: TGTGCCAGCAGCAGGGGGCAGGCTGACTATGGCTACACCTTC.

V usage is TRBV5-4 and J usage is TRBJ2-6; 8 nucleotides match TRBD1. CDR3 length equals 18 residues. Germline V gene sequence: CDR1 SGHNT, CDR2 YYREEE (reference sequence). Unmatched junction bases numbered 7, after V lost 2 bases and J lost 0 bases. In DNA, the CDR3 is TGTGCCAGCAGCTTCGGACAGGGTATTTTCTCTGGGGCCAACGTCCTGACTTTC. Translating gives CASSFGQGIFSGANVLTF.